This TCR beta chain was found in a study of T cell clonality in common variable immunodeficiency. The study's findings and limits: Reportedly, TCR beta sequences from common variable immunodeficiency showed fewer deletions and N-nucleotide insertions. TCRbeta clonality was increased in CVID versus healthy controls.

The CDR3 sequence is 14 residues long. The V and J ends lost 0 bases and 4 bases respectively, with 7 bases between them. Germline assignment: CDR1 LGHNA and CDR2 YNFKEQ. Libraries were prepared by immunoSEQ multiplex PCR; TCRdb keeps only in-frame clonotypes and omits some of them. The repertoire consists of roughly 60,000 clones, none detected only once. The table lists this clone with many counts. What it recognizes is unknown. The read gets to within 3 residues of the CDR3 end, and the germline J gene fills in the rest. The sample taken for sequencing was peripheral blood mononuclear cells. The receptor was isolated from a person aged 18 to 70 in good health. V and J are TRBV4-2 and TRBJ2-1; no clear D. CDR3 amino acids: CASSQDNSYNEQFF. The sequenced part of the CDR3 DNA is TGTGCCAGCAGCCAAGATAACTCATACAATGAG.